The sequence of this T cell receptor (beta chain) was determined in a study of T cell repertoires and Cas9 in healthy adults listed by TCRdb under 2018. Background on the whole study: SpCas9-reactive T cells were characterized for multi-effector potency, cytotoxicity and lineage determination within the CD4 and CD8 compartments. The study looked at preexisting T cell immunity to the Streptococcus pyogenes Cas9 nuclease (SpCas9), which is used in CRISPR gene editing. Results and caveats for the whole study, not just this receptor: In vitro, SpCas9-reactive regulatory T cells were reported to reduce the proliferation and function of SpCas9-reactive effector T cells.

Note on this clone: What antigen it recognizes has not been identified. No much larger clone exists at a distance of one base, and base qualities are not known.

Preparation of the library involved the immunoSEQ multiplex PCR assay. This immuneACCESS table, as held by TCRdb, lists in-frame sequences with V and J called but not all clones. Of the missing ones, under half trace to an unresolved V gene in checked studies; the others have no known cause. This sample has about 22,000 clones in its table, and less than 95% of those were observed once. Together, the top ten hold roughly 1.6% of the sample. Healthy humans were used as donors in the study. The sample taken for sequencing was CD4+ effector T cells (CD127+, CD25-, CD137-, CD154-) from PBMCs; culture status not recorded. This sequence was found in a human donor in good health.

The DNA reads TGTGCCAGCAGCTCTGAGGCGTCCGTTTCCTACACCGGGGAGCTGTTTTTT. It encodes CASSSEASVSYTGELFF. The V and J segments used are TRBV7-2 and TRBJ2-2; the D gene identity is not certain. Via the germline V gene, CDR1 is SGHTA and CDR2 FQGNSA. Including the terminal cysteine and phenylalanine, the CDR3 comprises 17 residues. Of all the DNA, just the CDR3 is kept, 51 bases in frame from base 1. V and J are truncated by 4 bases and 3 bases respectively, leaving an intervening sequence of 18 bases.